The 11 T cell receptor beta chains below all came from one sample that was sequenced in a study of cytomegalovirus exposure and HLA in healthy donors (dated by TCRdb to between 2016 and 2019). Library method: the immunoSEQ multiplex PCR assay. For the multiplex PCR, a mixture combining 60 forward primers for TCR Vbeta segments and 13 reverse primers for TCR Jbeta segments was used. TCRdb holds this immuneACCESS table with in-frame rearrangements only. Some clones are missing; in checked studies, unresolved V genes explain under half, and the rest has no known cause. The sample contains over 150,000 clones, roughly 79% of them found a single time. Around 3% of the sample goes to the ten largest clones. Sequenced: PBMCs. The origin of the receptors is a male donor in good health and CMV-seronegative.

This clone came up once. The V call is TRBV9, the J call TRBJ1-2; possible D gene TRBD1, 5 bases. Trimming stripped 6 bases from V and 8 bases from J, with 20 bases between. The CDR3 is 14 residues long. Germline CDR1 and CDR2: SGDLS and YYNGEE. The CDR3 is CASNYGGRGSGYTF. CDR3 bases: TGTGCCAGCAACTATGGGGGGAGAGGTTCGGGCTACACCTTC.

The chain employs TRBV28 and TRBJ2-5; TRBD1 matches at 10 bases. The J call may be incorrect, as the DNA end agrees better with TRBJ2-7. The germline CDR1 and CDR2 sequences are MDHEN and SYDVKM. The CDR3 length is 15 residues. Here the CDR3 reads CASSLWGTGAGEQYF. The CDR3 DNA sequence: TGTGCCAGCAGTTTATGGGGGACAGGGGCCGGCGAGCAGTACTTC.

The CDR3, as DNA: TGCAGCGCCCTAGGACAGGGGCTGGGCTACGAGCAGTACTTC. Translating gives CSALGQGLGYEQYF. The rearrangement links TRBV29-1 to TRBJ2-7, with 9 bases identical to TRBD1. V shed 7 bases, J shed 3 bases, and the junction held 10 bases outside the gene matches. Germline CDR1 reads SQVTM; CDR2 reads ANQGSEA. The CDR3 contains 14 residues.

This clone was detected a few times. The rearrangement links TRBV29-1 to TRBJ1-4; TRBD1 might be the D (6 bases). The CDR3 is made up of 14 amino acids. Germline lookup yields CDR1 SQVTM and CDR2 ANQGSEA. V lost 5 bases, J lost 8 bases, and 18 bases lay in between. The CDR3 loop reads CSVTLGGAREKLFF. The CDR3 DNA reads TGCAGCGTTACCCTCGGGGGGGCACGGGAAAAACTGTTTTTT.

The chain uses TRBV5-1 and TRBJ1-4; D gene unclear. V was cut by 1 base and J by 7 bases, with 14 bases left in between. From germline, CDR1 is SGHRS and CDR2 YFSETQ. CDR3 length: 15 amino acids. The CDR3 region has the DNA TGCGCCAGCAGCTTGATTGGGGAAGGAGGTGAAAAACTGTTTTTT. Amino acid sequence: CASSLIGEGGEKLFF.

About this clone itself: The sample holds other DNA sequences that translate to the same CDR3. The V call is TRBV30, the J call TRBJ1-1; 7 nucleotides line up with TRBD1. The CDR3 consists of 14 residues. The ends lost 0 bases at V and 5 bases at J; junction bases unmatched: 6. Germline V lookup: CDR1 GTSNPN, CDR2 SVGIG (reference sequence). CDR3 bases: TGTGCCTGGAGTGTAACGACAGGGAGTACTGAAGCTTTCTTT. Residues: CAWSVTTGSTEAFF.

The J gene is TRBJ1-3, the V gene TRBV30, with D possibly being TRBD1 (5 bases). V was pared by 1 base and J by 7 bases, with 8 bases between. In germline, CDR1 is GTSNPN, CDR2 SVGIG (reference sequence). The CDR3 loop spans 12 amino acids. The CDR3 coding sequence is TGTGCCTGGAGTGCAGGGATTAACACCATATATTTT. This sequence encodes CAWSAGINTIYF. Variable domain in full (rest from reference TRBV30 and TRBJ1-3): SQTIHQWPATLVQPVGSPLSLECTVEGTSNPNLYWYRQAAGRGLQLLFYSVGIGQISSEVPQNLSASRPQDRQFILSSKKLLLSDSGFYLCAWSAGINTIYFGEGSWLTVV.

The chain uses TRBV4-2 and TRBJ1-3; a weak D match, TRBD1 (5 bases). Germline values: CDR1 LGHNA, CDR2 YNFKEQ. Trimming pared 5 bases from V and 1 base from J, leaving 9 bases between. The CDR3 runs 14 residues. CDR3 bases: TGTGCCAGCAGCTTGGGACTTTCTGGAAACACCATATATTTT. This gives the protein CASSLGLSGNTIYF.

The chain employs TRBV11-1 and TRBJ2-5; 15 nucleotides agree with TRBD2. CDR3 length equals 15 residues. V was clipped by 8 bases and J by 3 bases; unmatched bases: 4. The V gene's germline CDR1 is SGHAT and CDR2 FQDESV (reference sequence). CDR3 in amino acids: CASGWTSGREETQYF. CDR3 coding DNA: TGTGCCAGCGGCTGGACTAGCGGGAGGGAAGAGACCCAGTACTTC.

This rearrangement joins TRBV30 to TRBJ2-7; the D is unclear. Germline loops: CDR1 GTSNPN, CDR2 SVGIG (reference sequence). The germline V and J ends were trimmed by 2 bases and 3 bases, with 8 bases remaining between them. The CDR3 is 12 residues long. CDR3: CAWSSSRYEQYF. The CDR3 coding sequence is TGTGCCTGGAGTTCCTCTCGCTACGAGCAGTACTTC.

V is TRBV28 and J is TRBJ2-5; D is ambiguous. V lost 3 bases, J lost 1 base, and 6 bases lay in between. Germline loops: CDR1 MDHEN, CDR2 SYDVKM. This CDR3 region has 13 residues. The CDR3 is CASSLGTQETQYF. The CDR3 bases are TGTGCCAGCAGTTTGGGCACCCAAGAGACCCAGTACTTC.